These T cell receptor beta chains were read from a single sample in a study of T cell responses to AZD1222 COVID-19 vaccine. The assay was immunoSEQ multiplex PCR, and TCRdb's table has in-frame clones only and misses some. This table has roughly 160,000 clones, 92% appearing once. Here the sequenced sample was peripheral blood, taken on day 0 of MenACWY control vaccination. All receptors come from an adult in good health. Both conserved end residues are trimmed from each CDR3. Fields, in order: V gene, J gene, CDR3 protein.

TRBV10-3	TRBJ2-5	AISESIGRETQY
TRBV7-3	TRBJ2-1	ASSSFIRLAYNEQF
TRBV10-1	TRBJ1-4	ASRRGADAEKLF
TRBV19	TRBJ1-5	ASSIGGRVSQPQH
TRBV6-4	TRBJ1-2	ASSPDWGGNYGYT
TRBV21-1	TRBJ2-3	ASSKGKPGLARFPSTDTQY
TRBV9	TRBJ1-3	ASSVGGNGISGNTIY
TRBV7-8	TRBJ2-7	ASSEIRLQATYEQY
TRBV7-9	TRBJ1-5	ASSFSTGSGQPQH
TRBV7-3	TRBJ2-7	ASSLTGAGGNEQY
TRBV5-6	TRBJ2-5	ASNLGLAEDGTQY
TRBV2	TRBJ2-1	ASSEGTGYYNEQF
TRBV29-1	TRBJ1-4	SVRTGYREKLF
TRBV27	TRBJ1-1	ASTAKWPPYSPYTEAF
TRBV18	TRBJ1-2	ASSPSGQGDVYGYT
TRBV7-2	TRBJ1-4	ASSLEAGTDEKLF
TRBV24-1	TRBJ2-1	ATEGGSGVGNEQF
TRBV6-1	TRBJ2-7	ASSESGTYEQY
TRBV24-1	TRBJ1-3	ATSDPRDTSGNTIY
TRBV2	TRBJ1-4	ASSEGLFEKLF
TRBV11-3	TRBJ2-7	ASSLPGTYEQY
TRBV14	TRBJ2-3	ASSRRLAELFADTQY
TRBV30	TRBJ1-4	AWNSGTGLTNEKLF
TRBV18	TRBJ2-7	ASSEGQGVPYEQY
TRBV19	TRBJ2-3	ASSMGLAGEADTQY
TRBV18	TRBJ1-2	ASSLRQGDPYT
TRBV28	TRBJ1-1	ASSLGMNTEAF
TRBV6-5	TRBJ1-6	ASSPPGPLH
TRBV5-1	TRBJ1-1	ASSLAPGLNTEAF
TRBV7-2	TRBJ2-7	ASSSGLLLEQY
TRBV11-2	TRBJ2-5	ASSPGTGPETQY
TRBV5-8	TRBJ1-4	ASSLRASNEKLF
TRBV9	TRBJ1-2	ASSVLGAAPSYGYT
TRBV27	TRBJ1-2	ASSAWTGDGYT
TRBV19	TRBJ1-3	ASSPKGSSGNTIY
TRBV28	TRBJ1-1	ASSPPKGVGTVMNTEAF
TRBV19	TRBJ1-5	ASSIDQRPQPQH
TRBV19	TRBJ2-7	ASSTAGGPYEQY
TRBV30	TRBJ1-6	AWSVLSRSYNSPLH
TRBV15	TRBJ2-5	ATSPDEETQY
TRBV6-1	TRBJ1-5	ASSEVHRMSNQPQH
TRBV7-2	TRBJ1-1	ASSRQSLNTEAF
TRBV5-1	TRBJ2-2	ASSFSQGVAGELF
TRBV6-2/TRBV6-3	TRBJ1-5	ASSTTVQPQH
TRBV12-5	TRBJ2-4	ASGGKGSEIQY
TRBV18	TRBJ1-1	ASSSAASNTEAF
TRBV29-1	TRBJ1-2	SVLTDREGGYT